This TCR beta chain stems from a study of OX40 agonist ivuxolimab in advanced cancers. Measured with immunoSEQ multiplex PCR; TCRdb has only the in-frame clones, and not every one. The data show nearly 80,000 clones, approximately 91% seen once. The trim removed 3 bases at V and 2 bases at J, leaving 9 bases unmatched. This CDR3 contains 17 residues. Germline CDR1 is LNHDA and CDR2 is SQIVND (reference sequence). The material was CD4+ or CD8+ T cells sorted from blood, obtained in a trial of the OX40 agonist ivuxolimab. The TCR comes from an adult with an advanced solid tumor such as melanoma, head and neck, liver or kidney cancer. This chain joins TRBV19 and TRBJ2-2, with TRBD2 identical over 7 bases. The CDR3 DNA reads as TGTGCCAGTAGTATTATTGGCCTAGCGGATAACACCGGGGAGCTGTTTTTT. Its translation is CASSIIGLADNTGELFF.